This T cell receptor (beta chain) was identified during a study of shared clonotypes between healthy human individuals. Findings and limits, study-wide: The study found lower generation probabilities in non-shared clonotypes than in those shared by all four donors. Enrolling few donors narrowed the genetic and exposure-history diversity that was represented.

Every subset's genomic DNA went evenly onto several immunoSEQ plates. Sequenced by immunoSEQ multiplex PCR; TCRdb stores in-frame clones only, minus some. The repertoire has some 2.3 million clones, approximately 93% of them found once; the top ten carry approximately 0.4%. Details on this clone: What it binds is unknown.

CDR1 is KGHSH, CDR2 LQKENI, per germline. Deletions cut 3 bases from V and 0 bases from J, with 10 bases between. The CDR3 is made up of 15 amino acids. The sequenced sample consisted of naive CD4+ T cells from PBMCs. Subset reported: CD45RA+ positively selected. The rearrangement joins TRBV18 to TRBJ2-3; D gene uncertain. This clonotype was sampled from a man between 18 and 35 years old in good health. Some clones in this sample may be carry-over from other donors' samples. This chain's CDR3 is CASSPVALSTDTQYF. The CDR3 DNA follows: TGTGCCAGCTCACCCGTGGCCCTTAGCACAGATACGCAGTATTTT.